This T cell receptor (beta chain) was sequenced for a study of cytomegalovirus exposure and HLA in healthy donors. Donors in the study were healthy people who gave bone marrow. Germline values: CDR1 SGDLS, CDR2 YYNGEE. Trimming removed 3 bases from V and 13 bases from J, with 16 bases in between. This CDR3 contains 12 residues. 60 Vbeta and 13 Jbeta primers were used in PCR. Clones were read by immunoSEQ multiplex PCR, and TCRdb kept only the in-frame ones, dropping some. Of about 160,000 clones in the sample, 75% were seen once. The TCR was taken from a woman between 50 and 59 years old in good health and CMV-seropositive. The rearrangement joins TRBV9 to TRBJ1-2; D remains unclear. Sequenced material: PBMCs. CDR3 protein: CASSEAGAKTTF. The CDR3 nucleotides read TGTGCCAGCAGCGAAGCCGGAGCGAAGACCACCTTC. The variable domain in full, with the rest retrieved from reference TRBV9 and TRBJ1-2, is DSGVTQTPKHLITATGQRVTLRCSPRSGDLSVYWYQQSLDQGLQFLIQYYNGEERAKGNILERFSAQQFPDLHSELNLSSLELGDSALYFCASSEAGAKTTFGSGTRLTVV.